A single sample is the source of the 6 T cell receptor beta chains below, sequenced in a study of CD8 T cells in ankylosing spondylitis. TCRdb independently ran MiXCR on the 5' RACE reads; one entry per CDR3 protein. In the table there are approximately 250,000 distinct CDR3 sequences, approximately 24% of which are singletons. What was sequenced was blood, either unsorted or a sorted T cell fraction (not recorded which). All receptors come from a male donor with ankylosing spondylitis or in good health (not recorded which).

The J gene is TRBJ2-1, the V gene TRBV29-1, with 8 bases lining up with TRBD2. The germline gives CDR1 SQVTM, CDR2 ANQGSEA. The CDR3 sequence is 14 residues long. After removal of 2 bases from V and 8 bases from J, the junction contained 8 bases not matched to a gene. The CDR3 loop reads CSVETGTSIDEQFF. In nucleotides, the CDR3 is TGCAGCGTTGAAACCGGGACTAGTATCGATGAGCAGTTCTTC.

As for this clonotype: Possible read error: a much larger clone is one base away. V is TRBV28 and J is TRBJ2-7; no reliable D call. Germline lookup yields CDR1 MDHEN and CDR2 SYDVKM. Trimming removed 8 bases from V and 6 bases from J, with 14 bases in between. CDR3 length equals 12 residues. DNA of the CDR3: TGTGCCAGCGGTCCCTACACCTTCGAGCAGTACTTC. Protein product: CASGPYTFEQYF.

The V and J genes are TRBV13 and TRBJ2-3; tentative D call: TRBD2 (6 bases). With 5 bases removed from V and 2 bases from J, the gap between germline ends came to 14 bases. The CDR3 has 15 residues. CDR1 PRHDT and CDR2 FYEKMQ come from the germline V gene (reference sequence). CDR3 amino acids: CASSPRGELTDTQYF. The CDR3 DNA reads TGTGCCAGCAGCCCGCGGGGAGAGCTCACAGATACGCAGTATTTT.

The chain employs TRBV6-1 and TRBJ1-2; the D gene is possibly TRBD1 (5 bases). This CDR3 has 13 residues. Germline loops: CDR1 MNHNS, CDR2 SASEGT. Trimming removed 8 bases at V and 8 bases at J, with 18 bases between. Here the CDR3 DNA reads TGTGCCAGCCACGGGGCCCCGGATCGCGGCTACACCTTC. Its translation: CASHGAPDRGYTF.

CDR3 nucleotide sequence: TGTGCCACCAGCAGAGTAGGGTATGCAGATACGCAGTATTTT. Its translation: CATSRVGYADTQYF. The gene calls are TRBV15 and TRBJ2-3, with unresolved D. The CDR3 totals 14 residues. Germline-derived CDR1 and CDR2 are LNHNV and YYDKDF (reference sequence). V lost 1 base to trimming and J lost 4 bases, with 9 bases between them. The whole variable domain, remainder taken from reference TRBV15 and TRBJ2-3, is DAMVIQNPRYQVTQFGKPVTLSCSQTLNHNVMYWYQQKSSQAPKLLFHYYDKDFNNEADTPDNFQSRRPNTSFCFLDIRSPGLGDTAMYLCATSRVGYADTQYFGPGTRLTVL.

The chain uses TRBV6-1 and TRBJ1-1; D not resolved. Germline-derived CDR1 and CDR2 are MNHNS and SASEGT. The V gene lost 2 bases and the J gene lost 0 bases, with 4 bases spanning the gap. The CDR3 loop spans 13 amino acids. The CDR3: CASSEWLNTEAFF. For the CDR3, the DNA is TGTGCCAGCAGTGAATGGTTGAACACTGAAGCTTTCTTT.